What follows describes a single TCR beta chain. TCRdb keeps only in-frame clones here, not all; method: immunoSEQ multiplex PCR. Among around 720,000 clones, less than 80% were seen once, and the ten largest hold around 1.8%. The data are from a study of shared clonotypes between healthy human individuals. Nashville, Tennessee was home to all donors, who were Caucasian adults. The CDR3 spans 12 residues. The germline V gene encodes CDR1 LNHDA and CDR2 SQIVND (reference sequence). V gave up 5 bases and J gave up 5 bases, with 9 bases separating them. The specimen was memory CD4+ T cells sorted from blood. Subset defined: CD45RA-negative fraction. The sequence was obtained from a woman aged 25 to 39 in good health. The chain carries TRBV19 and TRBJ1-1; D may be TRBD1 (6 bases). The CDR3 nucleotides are TGTGCCAGTAGTTACAGGGAGACTGAAGCTTTCTTT. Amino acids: CASSYRETEAFF.